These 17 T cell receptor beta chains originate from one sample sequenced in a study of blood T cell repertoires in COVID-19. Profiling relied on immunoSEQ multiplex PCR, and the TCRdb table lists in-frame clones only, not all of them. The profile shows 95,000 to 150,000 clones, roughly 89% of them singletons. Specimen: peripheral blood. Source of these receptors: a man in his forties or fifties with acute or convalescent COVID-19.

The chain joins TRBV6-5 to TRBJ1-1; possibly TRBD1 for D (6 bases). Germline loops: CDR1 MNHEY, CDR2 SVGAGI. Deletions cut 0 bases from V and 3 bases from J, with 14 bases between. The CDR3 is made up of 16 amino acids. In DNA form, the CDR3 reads TGTGCCAGCAGTTACTCGAATTGGGGGACATACACTGAAGCTTTCTTT. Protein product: CASSYSNWGTYTEAFF.

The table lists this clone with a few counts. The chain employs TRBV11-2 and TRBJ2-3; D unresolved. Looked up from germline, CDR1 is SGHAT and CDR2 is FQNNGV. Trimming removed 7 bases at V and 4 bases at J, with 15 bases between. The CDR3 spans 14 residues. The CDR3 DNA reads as TGTGCCAGCACCCTCTTAAGTAGTTCAGATACGCAGTATTTT. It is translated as CASTLLSSSDTQYF.

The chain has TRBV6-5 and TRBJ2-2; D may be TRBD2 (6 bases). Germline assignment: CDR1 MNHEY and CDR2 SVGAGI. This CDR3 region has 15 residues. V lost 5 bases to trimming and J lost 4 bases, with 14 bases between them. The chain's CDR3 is CASSRGGQGTGELFF. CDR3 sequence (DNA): TGTGCCAGCAGTAGAGGAGGGCAAGGCACCGGGGAGCTGTTTTTT.

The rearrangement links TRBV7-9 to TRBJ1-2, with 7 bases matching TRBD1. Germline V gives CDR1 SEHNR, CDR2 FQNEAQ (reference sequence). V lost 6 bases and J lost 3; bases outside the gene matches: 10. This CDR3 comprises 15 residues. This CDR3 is CASRPRQGEDYGYTF. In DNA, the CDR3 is TGTGCCAGCAGGCCAAGACAGGGCGAGGACTATGGCTACACCTTC.

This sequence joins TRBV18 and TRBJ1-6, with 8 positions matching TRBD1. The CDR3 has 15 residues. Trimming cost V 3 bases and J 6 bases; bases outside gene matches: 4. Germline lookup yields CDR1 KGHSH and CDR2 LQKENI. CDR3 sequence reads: CASSPRQGRNSPLHF. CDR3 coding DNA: TGTGCCAGCTCACCCAGACAGGGGCGTAATTCACCCCTCCACTTT.

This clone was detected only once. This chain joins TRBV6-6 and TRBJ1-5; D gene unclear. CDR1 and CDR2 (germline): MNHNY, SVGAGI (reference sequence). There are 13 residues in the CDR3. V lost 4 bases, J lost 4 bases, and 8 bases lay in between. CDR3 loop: CASSSNMNQPQHF. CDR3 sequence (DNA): TGTGCCAGCAGTTCAAACATGAATCAGCCCCAGCATTTT.

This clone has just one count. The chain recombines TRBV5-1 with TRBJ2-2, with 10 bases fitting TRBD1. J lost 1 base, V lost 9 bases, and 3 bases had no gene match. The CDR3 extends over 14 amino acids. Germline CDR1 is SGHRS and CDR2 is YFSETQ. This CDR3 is CATRTGGNTGELFF. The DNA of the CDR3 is TGCGCCACCCGGACAGGGGGGAACACCGGGGAGCTGTTTTTT.

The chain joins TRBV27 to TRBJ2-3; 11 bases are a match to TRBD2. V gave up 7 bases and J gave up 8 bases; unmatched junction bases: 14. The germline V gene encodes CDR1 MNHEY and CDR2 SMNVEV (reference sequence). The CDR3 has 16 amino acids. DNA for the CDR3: TGTGCCAGCACCTCCCCGGGACTAGCGGCCTTTGGTACGCAGTATTTT. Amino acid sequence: CASTSPGLAAFGTQYF.

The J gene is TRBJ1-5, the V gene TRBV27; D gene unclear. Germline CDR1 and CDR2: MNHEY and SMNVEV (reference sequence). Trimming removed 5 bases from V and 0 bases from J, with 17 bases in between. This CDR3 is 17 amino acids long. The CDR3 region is CASSPRRGTYSNQPQHF. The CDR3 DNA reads TGTGCCAGCAGTCCCCGCCGGGGAACGTATAGCAATCAGCCCCAGCATTTT.

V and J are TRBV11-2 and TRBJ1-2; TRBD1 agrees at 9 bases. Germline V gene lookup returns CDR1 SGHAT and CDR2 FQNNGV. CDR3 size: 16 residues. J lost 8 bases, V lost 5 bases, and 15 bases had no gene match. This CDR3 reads CASSPSVPGTGRGYTF. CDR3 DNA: TGTGCCAGCAGCCCAAGCGTCCCCGGGACAGGGAGAGGCTACACCTTC.

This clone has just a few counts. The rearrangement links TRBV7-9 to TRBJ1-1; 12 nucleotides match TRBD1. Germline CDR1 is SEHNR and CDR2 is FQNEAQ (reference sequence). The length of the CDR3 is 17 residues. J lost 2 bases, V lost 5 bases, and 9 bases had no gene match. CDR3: CASSPGTGGALNTEAFF. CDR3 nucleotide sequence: TGTGCCAGCAGCCCCGGGACAGGGGGCGCTTTAAACACTGAAGCTTTCTTT.

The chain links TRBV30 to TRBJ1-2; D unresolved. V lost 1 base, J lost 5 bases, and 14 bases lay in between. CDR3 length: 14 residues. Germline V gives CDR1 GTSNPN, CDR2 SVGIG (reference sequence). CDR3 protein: CAWSAGQRVYGYTF. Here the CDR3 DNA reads TGTGCCTGGAGTGCAGGTCAGAGAGTATATGGCTACACCTTC.

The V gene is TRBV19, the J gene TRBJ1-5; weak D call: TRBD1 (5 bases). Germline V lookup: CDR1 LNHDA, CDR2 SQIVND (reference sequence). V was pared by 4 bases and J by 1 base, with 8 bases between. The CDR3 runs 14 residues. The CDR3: CASSRQFSNQPQHF. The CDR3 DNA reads TGTGCCAGTAGTAGACAGTTCAGCAATCAGCCCCAGCATTTT.

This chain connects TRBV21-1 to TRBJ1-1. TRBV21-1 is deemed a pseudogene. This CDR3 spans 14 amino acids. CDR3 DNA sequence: TGTGCCAGCAGCAAAATCGAGGGGAACACTGAAGCTTTCTTT. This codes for CASSKIEGNTEAFF.

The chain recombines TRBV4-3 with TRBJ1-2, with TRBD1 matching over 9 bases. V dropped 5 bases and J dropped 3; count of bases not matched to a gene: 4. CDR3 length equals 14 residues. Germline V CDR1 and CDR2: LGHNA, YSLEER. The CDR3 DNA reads TGCGCCAGCAGCGCCGGACAGGGGCACTATGGCTACACCTTC. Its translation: CASSAGQGHYGYTF.

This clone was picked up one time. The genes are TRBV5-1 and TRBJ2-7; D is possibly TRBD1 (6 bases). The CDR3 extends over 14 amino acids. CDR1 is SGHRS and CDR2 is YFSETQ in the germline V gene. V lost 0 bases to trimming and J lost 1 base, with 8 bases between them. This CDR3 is CASSLERGSYEQYF. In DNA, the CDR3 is TGCGCCAGCAGCTTGGAAAGGGGGTCCTACGAGCAGTACTTC.

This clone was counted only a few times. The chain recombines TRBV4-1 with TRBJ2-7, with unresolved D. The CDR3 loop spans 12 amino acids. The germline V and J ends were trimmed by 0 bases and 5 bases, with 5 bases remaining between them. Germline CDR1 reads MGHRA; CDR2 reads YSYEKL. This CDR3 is CASSQDPNEQYF. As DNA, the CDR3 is TGCGCCAGCAGCCAAGATCCCAACGAGCAGTACTTC.